This TCR beta chain was recorded in a study of cytomegalovirus exposure and HLA in healthy donors (dated by TCRdb to 2015 to 2018). With respect to the entire study: An earlier analysis of about 560 of the donors reported 250 to 300 Gb of sequence data and 100 million to 120 million unique TCR beta sequences obtained from roughly 180 million T cells. High-throughput TCR immunosequencing, statistical association of individual TCRs with disease status, and machine learning were combined to predict cytomegalovirus infection status. Because of strong linkage in the cohort, roughly five DR-DQ haplotypes were treated as single units for association and clustering. To study patterns of TCR occurrence, a later analysis re-analyzed previously published TCR beta repertoires from 500 to 850 donors and added high-resolution HLA genotyping. Donor age, sex, ethnicity and CMV serostatus were compiled together with the repertoire data. Typing coverage varied by locus: about 629-630 donors for A, B, C, DRB1 and DQB1; roughly 510 for DQA1; more than 600 for DPA1; 450 to 480 for DPB1. Rather than using new phenotypic data, the later analysis identified candidate immune exposures from TCR beta sequences and from how often those sequences occurred across donors. In addition to the first cohort of around 670 subjects, a separate validation cohort of 120 different subjects was used. The study aimed to test whether cataloging public T cell receptors could reveal signatures of past pathogen exposure. An early release that covered fewer than 750 HLA-typed donors contained approximately 300 gigabases of sequencing data and 70 million to 100 million unique TCR sequences. Class I and class II HLA loci were covered by the typing at four-digit resolution. Using immunosequencing, the study profiled T cell repertoires from about 610 subjects and related those repertoires to cytomegalovirus serostatus. Genome-wide SNP genotypes for about 65% of the roughly 700 donors were used in a later genetic analysis, which treated that subset as a discovery cohort. Every repertoire in the discovery cohort had been generated on one and the same sequencing platform. Of the roughly 400 genotyped donors, around 81% fell in the genetic ancestry cluster associated with self-reported Caucasian donors. On average, 235,054 unique TCR beta nucleotide sequences were sequenced per donor among some 430 genotyped donors of the cohort, with 15% to 20% of those sequences being non-productive. In an earlier analysis of 500 to 650 of the donors, high-throughput TCR beta sequencing was used to judge whether each TCR beta V gene segment behaved as functional or pseudogenic. What the research found in general, with its limitations: The cohort was sequenced for TCR beta chains only, and without alpha or paired-chain data the features that could be detected were limited. In a later analysis, HLA-associated TCR beta chains were found to be more clonally expanded and to have lower generation probabilities than equally common non-associated chains. Specific HLA alleles were associated with 15,000 to 20,000 TCR beta sequences at a false discovery rate of 0.05 in a later analysis. Because the 87-base-pair reads could not distinguish some IMGT-functional V segments, including TRBV6-2 and TRBV6-3, those segments were excluded. A further reported finding was that TCR beta sequences accurately predicted the HLA-A and HLA-B alleles for most subjects in the first cohort. A later genetic analysis associated a missense DCLRE1C variant with V-gene and J-gene trimming of TCR beta chains, and an independent cohort replicated the association. Because counts were too low, roughly 18 rarely observed V segments, including chromosome 9 orphons, were left out of the earlier analysis of a few hundred of the donors. HLA typing was unavailable for some donors at each locus, so association tests used only the typed subset. A later analysis found that TCR association rates varied across HLA loci, with DRB1 alleles showing the most associated TCRs and HLA-C alleles the fewest. The only immune exposure information available for the cohort was CMV serostatus. The authors suggested that the approach could potentially be generalized to other disease states and immunological phenotypes. Several of the top co-occurrence clusters appeared to be linked to parvovirus B19, influenza, CMV and Epstein-Barr virus, according to a later analysis. Linkage disequilibrium might explain the correlated functional status among segregating V segments, but an unknown experimental factor could not be ruled out. Most TCR sequences were observed very rarely across donors, whereas some public TCRs were present in many individuals. Cytomegalovirus status was reported to be diagnosed by the classifier with high specificity and sensitivity in both the original and validation cohorts. A group of highly shared sequence variants was considered likely to be a technical artifact of the sequencing pipeline. The presence/absence analyses assumed that sequencing depth was roughly uniform across donors, and that assumption may not be true. Most CMV-associated TCR beta chains appeared to be HLA-restricted in a later analysis, and the HLA associations seemed to be driven largely by CMV exposure. In a later genetic analysis, fewer N-insertions in productive TCRs were reported among donors in an Asian-associated ancestry cluster than the roughly 670-donor mean. In vitro tests confirmed that a few of the cytomegalovirus-associated TCR beta chains recognize cytomegalovirus antigens. When HLA alleles, especially DR and DQ, strongly co-occurred, TCR associations were difficult to assign to individual alleles. An earlier analysis of approximately 570 of the donors showed that most TCR beta V segments appeared in productive rearrangements either about 90% or about 30% of the time, which broadly matched IMGT annotations. The study gave a list of 150 to 200 TCR beta chains associated with cytomegalovirus.

V and J are truncated by 8 bases and 7 bases respectively, leaving an intervening sequence of 14 bases. Via the germline V gene, CDR1 is SNHLY and CDR2 FYNNEI. The CDR3 covers 13 residues, taking in both the cysteine and the phenylalanine. Only the CDR3 DNA stays, 39 bases, in frame from base 1. In total, around 600 healthy bone marrow donors made up the cohort. Cohort members were all nominally healthy when sampled, although unrecorded immune exposures were likely present. The donor tested CMV seropositive, placing the donor among the 289 seropositive members of the cohort. A peripheral blood sample was collected from each donor, and TCR beta sequencing was performed on peripheral blood mononuclear cells. Genomic DNA was extracted from the blood cell samples with the Qiagen DNeasy Blood Extraction Kit. Remarks on this clone: Its antigen remains unidentified. One base away there is no much larger clone; base qualities are not given.

The library was obtained by the immunoSEQ multiplex PCR assay. A mixture of 60 forward primers for TCR Vbeta segments and 13 reverse primers for TCR Jbeta segments was used in the multiplex PCR. A multiplex PCR assay on genomic DNA amplified the CDR3 region of rearranged TCR beta genes. Amplified TCR beta libraries were sequenced as 87-base-pair reads on the Illumina HiSeq System. From the authors' description of their analysis: In a later analysis, 80 million or so unique TCR beta chains were counted across the approximately 640 repertoires, and about 10 million of these chains were shared by at least two donors. Raw reads were error-corrected and collapsed into unique sequences with a nearest-neighbor algorithm that merged closely related sequences to remove PCR and sequencing errors. V, D and J gene segments were assigned by aligning CDR3 sequences to IMGT reference sequences. For a sequence to be retained, a match of at least six nucleotides was required to both a V gene segment and a J gene segment. Rearrangements were called productive when the CDR3 lacked stop codons and stayed in frame with V and J; all others were non-productive. Following IMGT convention, CDR3 was defined as the stretch from the second conserved V-encoded cysteine up to the conserved J-encoded phenylalanine. The earlier analysis of about 640 of the donors excluded any sequence lacking an unambiguous match to a single V gene segment. An earlier analysis of several hundred of the donors classified V segments as functional when productive rearrangements were above 56.7% and as segregating when the standard deviation between donors was above 5%. A statistical classification framework was built for diagnosing cytomegalovirus status from the catalog of TCR beta chain sequences. A later analysis assigned V and J genes by comparing TCR nucleotide sequences with IMGT/GENE-DB human TR gene sequences. A later analysis assigned CDR3 sequences and most-parsimonious VDJ recombination scenarios with the TCRdist pipeline. In a later analysis, each TCR beta chain was defined by its CDR3 amino acid sequence together with its V-gene family, and reads lacking a unique V-gene family were excluded. A later analysis removed several hundred highly shared, low-generation-probability nucleotide sequences to deal with suspected cross-contamination and a sequencing artifact. A later analysis calculated a clonal expansion index for each public chain from normalized within-repertoire ranks of inferred template counts. In a later analysis, generation probabilities were computed with a VDJ recombination model fitted to out-of-frame rearrangements, and the resulting probabilities were checked against IGoR. A later analysis scored TCR-TCR, TCR-HLA and TCR-CMV co-occurrence with hypergeometric tests, applying a repertoire-size bias correction to TCR pairs. To estimate false discovery rates, a later analysis permuted the HLA or CMV assignments 20 times. In a later analysis, co-occurring TCRs were grouped with DBSCAN, and TCRdist sequence similarity was added when clustering was performed within HLA-allele-positive subsets. Repertoires with fewer than 30,000 or more than 120,000 public chains were left out of co-occurrence clustering, as were about 5 repertoires with anomalous nucleotide sharing. TCRdb limited this immuneACCESS table to in-frame rearrangements with V and J called. A share of clones is missing; checked studies link under half to unresolved V genes, and the rest is unexplained. V and J calls plus clone size are reproduced from that table; the DNA served to infer D and trimming. The sample table holds around 150,000 clones, of which 79% were seen once. In total, the top ten clones hold roughly 6% of the sample.

The source material was PBMCs. This TCR was recovered from a man in his fifties in good health and CMV-seropositive. In this chain, TRBV2 is recombined with TRBJ2-2, with TRBD1 tentatively as D gene (6 bases match). The nucleotides read TGTGCCAGCCGAACAGGGTTAAGCGGGGAGCTGTTTTTT. It translates to CASRTGLSGELFF. The CDR3 plus the reference TRBV2 and TRBJ2-2 genes for the other parts give the full variable domain: EPEVTQTPSHQVTQMGQEVILRCVPISNHLYFYWYRQILGQKVEFLVSFYNNEISEKSEIFDDQFSVERPDGSNFTLKIRSTKLEDSAMYFCASRTGLSGELFFGEGSRLTVL.